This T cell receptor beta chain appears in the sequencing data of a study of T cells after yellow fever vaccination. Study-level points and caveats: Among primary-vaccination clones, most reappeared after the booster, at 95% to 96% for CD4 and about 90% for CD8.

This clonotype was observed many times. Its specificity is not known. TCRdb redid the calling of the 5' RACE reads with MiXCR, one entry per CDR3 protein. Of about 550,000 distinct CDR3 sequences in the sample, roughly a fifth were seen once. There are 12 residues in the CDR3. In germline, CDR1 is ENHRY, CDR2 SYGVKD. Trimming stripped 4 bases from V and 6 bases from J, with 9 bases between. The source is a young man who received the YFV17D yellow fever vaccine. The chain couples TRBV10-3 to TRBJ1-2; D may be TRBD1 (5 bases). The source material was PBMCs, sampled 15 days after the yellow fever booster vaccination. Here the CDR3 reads CAISGDGDGYTF. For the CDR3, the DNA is TGTGCCATCAGTGGGGACGGTGATGGCTACACCTTC.